A single sample is the source of the 2 T cell receptor beta chains below, sequenced in a study of shared clonotypes between healthy human individuals. The data were produced by immunoSEQ multiplex PCR, yet TCRdb's version contains in-frame clones alone and is incomplete. The data contain approximately 1,000,000 clones, around 78% of them singletons. Sequenced sample: memory CD4+ T cells from PBMCs. Subset in this sample: CD45RA-negative fraction. These receptors all come from a man between 18 and 29 years old in good health. Some clones in this sample may be carry-over from other donors' samples.

CDR3 nucleotides: TGTGCCAGCAGTTTTGGGCTAGCGGGAACAGATACGCAGTATTTT. It encodes CASSFGLAGTDTQYF. The chain couples TRBV27 to TRBJ2-3, with TRBD2 matching over 9 bases. Germline V gives CDR1 MNHEY, CDR2 SMNVEV (reference sequence). V lost 3 bases to trimming and J lost 3 bases; unmatched junction nucleotides: 4. The CDR3 sequence is 15 residues long.

The chain employs TRBV30 and TRBJ2-2, with 9 bases fitting TRBD2. This CDR3 region has 20 residues. CDR1 is GTSNPN, CDR2 SVGIG, per germline (reference sequence). The ends lost 5 bases at V and 7 bases at J; junction bases unmatched: 26. The CDR3 reads CAWSYDWSGREGKRDGELFF. For the CDR3, the DNA is TGTGCCTGGTCCTACGACTGGTCGGGGCGGGAGGGGAAAAGGGACGGGGAGCTGTTTTTT.